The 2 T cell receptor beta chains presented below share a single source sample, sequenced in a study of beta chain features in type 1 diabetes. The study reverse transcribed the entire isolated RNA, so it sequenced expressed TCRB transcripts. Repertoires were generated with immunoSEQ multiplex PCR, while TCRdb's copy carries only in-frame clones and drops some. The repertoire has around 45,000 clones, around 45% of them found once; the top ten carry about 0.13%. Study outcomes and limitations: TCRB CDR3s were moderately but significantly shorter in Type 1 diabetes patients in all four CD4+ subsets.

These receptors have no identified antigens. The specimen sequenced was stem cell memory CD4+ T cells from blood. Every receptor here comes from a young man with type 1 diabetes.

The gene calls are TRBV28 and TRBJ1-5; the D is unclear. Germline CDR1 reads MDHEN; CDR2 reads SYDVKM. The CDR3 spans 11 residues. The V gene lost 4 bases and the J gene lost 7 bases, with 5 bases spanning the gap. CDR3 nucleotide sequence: TGTGCCAGCAGTTCGCAGCAGCCCCAGCATTTT. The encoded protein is CASSSQQPQHF.

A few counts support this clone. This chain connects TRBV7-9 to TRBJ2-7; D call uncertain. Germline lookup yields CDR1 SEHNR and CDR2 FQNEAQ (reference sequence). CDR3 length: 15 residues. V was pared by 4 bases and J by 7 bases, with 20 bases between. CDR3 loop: CASSSAAAAEWEQYF. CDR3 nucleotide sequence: TGTGCCAGCAGCTCGGCGGCCGCTGCAGAATGGGAGCAGTACTTC.